Reported below is one T cell receptor (beta chain). Authors' data handling: Reference gene primer amplification in the assay estimated nucleated cell counts. Sequencing was performed with immunoSEQ multiplex PCR; in TCRdb, only in-frame clones are kept and a portion is missing. For V, J and clone size, that table is used; D and trimming come from the DNA. The sample has about 120,000 clones; about two thirds are singletons. This entry is derived from a study of blood T cell repertoires in COVID-19. On the study more broadly: Sites in the United States, Italy and Spain provided acute and convalescent COVID-19 samples. The analysed material was cDNA or gDNA that came from T cells, B-cell-depleted T cells, or PBMCs.

The ends were cut back, 3 bases at V and 10 bases at J, with 8 bases in the middle. CDR1 and CDR2 (germline): DFQATT, SNEGSKA (reference sequence). There are 10 residues in the CDR3. The sample comprised peripheral blood. The TCR was taken from a human donor with acute or convalescent COVID-19. The donor label of this sample is uncertain. The chain uses TRBV20-1 and TRBJ2-3; D call uncertain. The CDR3 is CSASLGAQYF. The DNA for the CDR3 is TGCAGTGCTAGTCTCGGAGCGCAGTATTTT.